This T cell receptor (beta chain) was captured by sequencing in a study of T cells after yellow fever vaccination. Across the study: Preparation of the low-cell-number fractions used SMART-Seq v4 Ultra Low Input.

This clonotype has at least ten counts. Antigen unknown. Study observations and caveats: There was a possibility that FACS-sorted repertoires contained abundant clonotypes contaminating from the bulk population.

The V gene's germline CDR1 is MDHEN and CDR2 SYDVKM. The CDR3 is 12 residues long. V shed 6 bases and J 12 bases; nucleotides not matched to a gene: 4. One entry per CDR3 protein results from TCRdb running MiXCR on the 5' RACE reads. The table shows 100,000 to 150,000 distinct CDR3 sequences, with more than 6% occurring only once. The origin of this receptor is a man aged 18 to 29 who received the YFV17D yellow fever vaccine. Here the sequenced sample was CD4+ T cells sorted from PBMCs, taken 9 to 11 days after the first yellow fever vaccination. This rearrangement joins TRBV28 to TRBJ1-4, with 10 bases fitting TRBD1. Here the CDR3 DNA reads TGTGCCAGCAGGTCGGACAGGGGGGAACTGTTTTTT. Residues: CASRSDRGELFF.